This T cell receptor (beta chain) was recorded in a study of regulatory T cells in long-lasting Graves disease. Time point here: newly diagnosed GD, antithyroid drugs for less than 3 months. Construction of the TCR library relied on RNA isolated from PBMCs. It was American Thyroid Association guidelines that determined Graves' disease diagnosis. V dropped 4 bases and J dropped 7 bases, with 16 bases sitting between them. Germline CDR1 and CDR2: SGHTA and FQGNSA. This CDR3 spans 14 amino acids. This clonotype came up many times. CDR3 regions were amplified by Arm-PCR using iRepertoire HTBI primers to build TCR beta libraries. TCRdb independently ran MiXCR on the multiplex PCR reads; one entry per CDR3 protein. The sample comprises some 250,000 distinct CDR3 sequences, 20% to 25% of which are singletons, and around 14% rests with the top ten.

The sample in question was peripheral blood mononuclear cells (PBMCs), obtained at new diagnosis, from a patient treated with antithyroid drugs. The sequence came from a female donor with Graves disease. The rearrangement uses TRBV7-2 and TRBJ2-5; D is ambiguous. CDR3 nucleotide sequence: TGTGCCAGCAGCTCCCACGGTCCGCCTCGGACCCAGTACTTC. It codes for CASSSHGPPRTQYF.